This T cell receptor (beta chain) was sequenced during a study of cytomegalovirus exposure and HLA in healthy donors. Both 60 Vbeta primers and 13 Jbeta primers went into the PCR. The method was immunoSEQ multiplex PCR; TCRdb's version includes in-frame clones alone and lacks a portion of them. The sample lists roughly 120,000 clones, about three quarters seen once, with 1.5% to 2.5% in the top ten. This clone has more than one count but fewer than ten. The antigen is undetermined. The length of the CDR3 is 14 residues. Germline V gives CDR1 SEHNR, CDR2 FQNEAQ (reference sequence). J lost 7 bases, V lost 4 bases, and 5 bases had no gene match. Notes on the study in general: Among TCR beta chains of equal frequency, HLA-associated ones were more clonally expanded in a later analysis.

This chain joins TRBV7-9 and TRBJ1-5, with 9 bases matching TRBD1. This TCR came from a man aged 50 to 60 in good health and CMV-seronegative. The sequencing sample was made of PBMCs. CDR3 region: CASSSTGGGQPQHF. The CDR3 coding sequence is TGTGCCAGCAGCTCGACAGGGGGTGGCCAGCCCCAGCATTTT.